The rows below give T cell receptor beta chains drawn from one sample of a study of shared T cell receptors in the human thymus. Method: immunoSEQ multiplex PCR; TCRdb's copy keeps in-frame clones and lacks some. The sample includes hundreds of thousands of clones, more than 75% seen only once; the top ten take 0.0085% to 0.012%. These data were also filed under a second study, of human thymus T cells.

The material sequenced was thymocytes. The receptors come from a boy less than two years old with a congenital heart defect. The conserved cysteine and the conserved F or W are not part of the CDR3 here. Each record gives: J gene, V gene, CDR3 protein.

>TRBJ2-3|TRBV19
ASSTRDTDTQY
>TRBJ2-1|TRBV11-2
ASSLSSGSGNEQF
>TRBJ2-7|TRBV5-4
ASSPRTSGGVYEQY
>TRBJ2-7|TRBV2
ASNSGTSGSRYEQY
>TRBJ2-1|TRBV4-3
ASSHPLAGGTNEQF
>TRBJ1-2|TRBV4-3
ASSQDPGLYGYT
>TRBJ1-5|TRBV28
ASSPPCKLHQPQH
>TRBJ1-4|TRBV5-1
ASSYEGRTRHPTNEKLF
>TRBJ2-2|TRBV11-3
ASRDGGGGSTGELF
>TRBJ1-1|TRBV28
ASSLDPGQGLAEAF
>TRBJ2-1|TRBV6-4
ASSEEAVSSYNEQF
>TRBJ1-2|TRBV5-8
ASTKPEDDYGYT
>TRBJ2-7|TRBV7-6
ASSRGDEQY
>TRBJ1-1|TRBV11-2
ASRGGSGTTEAF
>TRBJ2-1|TRBV19
ASSRETTSSGNEQF
>TRBJ1-1|TRBV10-1
ASSLGAWDMNTEAF
>TRBJ2-7|TRBV20-1
SAGGTGQY
>TRBJ2-5|TRBV6-5
ASSYVMGTGEETQY
>TRBJ1-6|TRBV5-5
ASNKKPGTGNSPLH
>TRBJ2-3|TRBV5-6
ASSPRQGRGTDTQY
>TRBJ1-2|TRBV27
ASSPRDRLKLNNYGYT
>TRBJ1-1|TRBV7-9
ASSLRLPDRGTEAF
>TRBJ1-3|TRBV28
ASSPRQGAKGNTIY
>TRBJ1-2|TRBV4-3
ASSYLRYLYGYT
>TRBJ2-3|TRBV1
TSSQGREIAGVGGDTQY
>TRBJ2-1|TRBV4-2
ASSRELAEPYNEQF
>TRBJ2-5|TRBV19
ASSIAVAWYQETQY
>TRBJ2-3|TRBV25-1
ASSPPDRAGTNTDTQY
>TRBJ2-2|TRBV27
ASAEGLAGAGAGELF
>TRBJ2-6|TRBV4-3
ASSQVGHRVFSGANVLT
>TRBJ1-4|TRBV29-1
SPSRQEVNEKLF
>TRBJ1-2|TRBV29-1
SVAGPDYGYT
>TRBJ1-2|TRBV28
ASSLVGRNYGYT
>TRBJ2-1|TRBV10-3
AIRGRGPYNEQF
>TRBJ2-7|TRBV10-2
ASSEGGGTASYEQY
>TRBJ2-1|TRBV6-1
ASRGTSTYNEQF
>TRBJ2-5|TRBV30
AWQSPWGAGEGETQY
>TRBJ2-5|TRBV25-1
ASSENPLAGGVAETQY
>TRBJ1-1|TRBV6-4
ASSDTMNTEAF
>TRBJ2-1|TRBV27
ASSNGTSKTWNEQF
>TRBJ2-1|TRBV14
ASSPPGNYNEQF
>TRBJ2-2|TRBV7-6
AWGGDTGELF
>NA|TRBV28
ASSPHGQDYEQY
>TRBJ1-2|TRBV10-3
AISVGEYGYGYT
>TRBJ1-4|TRBV29-1
SVVGGQGEGTNEKLF
>TRBJ1-1|TRBV4-2
ASSQGITGRAEAF
>TRBJ1-1|TRBV5-4
ASSPGQGNTEAF
>TRBJ2-1|TRBV10-1
ASSDRGTRGLSSYNEQF
>TRBJ1-1|TRBV2
ASRGDRGLSF
>TRBJ2-1|TRBV28
AITPGQGSGGRLGQF
>TRBJ2-1|TRBV27
ASSLVWPNEQF
>TRBJ2-6|TRBV28
ASSPITEGPPGANVLT
>TRBJ2-5|TRBV5-4
ASSPTGRVATQETQY
>TRBJ2-7|TRBV11-2
ASSLSRAGAEYYEQY
>TRBJ2-2|TRBV4-3
ASSQDLREITGELF